What follows are 4 T cell receptor beta chains derived from one specimen sequenced in a study of spatial heterogeneity in lung cancer. Overall study findings and caveats: Tumor mutation count correlated with how many alpha and beta TCRs expanded intratumorally.

Antigens for these TCRs are unknown. TCRdb reprocessed the 5' RACE reads with MiXCR, giving one entry per CDR3 protein. This sample has some 11,000 distinct CDR3 sequences, with roughly 5% found just once. The time point: sample taken at primary tumor resection. The starting material was lung tumor tissue, obtained at surgery. The receptors were sampled from a male donor with early-stage non-small cell lung cancer.

This clonotype was counted ten times or more. Little can be read into the size of this beta chain, an off-target read in a library designed for alpha chains. The V gene is TRBV4-3, the J gene TRBJ2-3; a weak D match, TRBD1 (5 bases). The length of the CDR3 is 13 residues. The germline gives CDR1 LGHNA, CDR2 YSLEER. Trimming shortened V by 4 bases and J by 2 bases, and 7 bases separated the two germline ends. DNA of the CDR3: TGCGCCAGCAGCCGGACAAACACAGATACGCAGTATTTT. This codes for CASSRTNTDTQYF.

There are a few counts of this clonotype. This beta chain slipped into a library made for alpha chains as a stray read, so its size is not meaningful. V usage is TRBV24-1 and J usage is TRBJ2-5, with TRBD2 as a possible D gene (6 bases). Germline V gives CDR1 KGHDR, CDR2 SFDVKD. The CDR3 is 15 amino acids. V was cut by 1 base and J by 4 bases, with 12 bases left in between. DNA for the CDR3: TGTGCCACCAGTGATTTAACGGGAGCGGGAGAGACCCAGTACTTC. Translation gives CATSDLTGAGETQYF.

In its sample, this clonotype ranks as medium-sized (0.01 to 0.1%). This beta chain was picked up by a library intended for alpha chains and is off target, so its count carries little meaning. The V gene is TRBV6-6, the J gene TRBJ1-1; no definite D call. From germline, CDR1 is MNHNY and CDR2 SVGAGI (reference sequence). This CDR3 has 12 amino acids. Trimming stripped 8 bases from V and 7 bases from J, with 14 bases between. CDR3 sequence (DNA): TGTGCCAGCCGTCCCGGCCCCGTTGAAGCTTTCTTT. It translates to CASRPGPVEAFF.

This clonotype is labeled medium-sized. Being off target in a library aimed at alpha chains, this beta chain has a size of little meaning. The rearrangement joins TRBV12-3 or TRBV12-4 to TRBJ2-1, with D possibly being TRBD2 (5 bases). Trimming removed 7 bases from V and 9 bases from J, with 10 bases in between. The CDR3 has 11 amino acids. The CDR3 DNA is TGTGCCAGCACCTTAGAGGGTGAGCAGTTCTTC. This sequence encodes CASTLEGEQFF.